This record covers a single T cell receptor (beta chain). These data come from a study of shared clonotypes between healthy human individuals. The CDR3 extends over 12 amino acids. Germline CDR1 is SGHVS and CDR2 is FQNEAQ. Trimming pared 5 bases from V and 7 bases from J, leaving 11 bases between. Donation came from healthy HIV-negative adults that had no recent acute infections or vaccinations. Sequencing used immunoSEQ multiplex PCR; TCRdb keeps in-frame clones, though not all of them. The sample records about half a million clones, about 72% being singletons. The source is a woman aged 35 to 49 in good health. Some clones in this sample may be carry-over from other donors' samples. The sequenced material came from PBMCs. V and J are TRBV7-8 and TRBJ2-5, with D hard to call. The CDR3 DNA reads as TGTGCCAGCAGCCATCTGGAAGGGACCCAGTACTTC. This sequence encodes CASSHLEGTQYF.